Listed below are T cell receptor beta chains from one sample, sequenced in a study of blood T cell repertoires in COVID-19. Repertoires were generated with immunoSEQ multiplex PCR, while TCRdb's copy carries only in-frame clones and drops some. The sample has about 300,000 clones; about nine tenths are singletons. Sequenced: PBMCs or T cells enriched from blood (not recorded which). The receptors here all came from a man in his fifties or sixties who had recovered from COVID-19. The CDR3 runs from the conserved cysteine through the conserved F or W. The D gene is left open where the match is weak. Clone size, where shown, is once, few, many, or a class for clones that have expanded.

j_call: TRBJ1-1
v_call: TRBV6-5
d_call: -
clone_size: -
cdr3_aa: CASSYGLGMNTEAFF
cdr3_nt: TGTGCCAGCAGTTACGGACTGGGCATGAACACTGAAGCTTTCTTT

j_call: TRBJ2-1
v_call: TRBV6-5
d_call: TRBD2
clone_size: -
cdr3_aa: CASRGGQVSYNEQFF
cdr3_nt: TGTGCCAGCCGGGGGGGGCAGGTCTCCTACAATGAGCAGTTCTTC

j_call: TRBJ1-4
v_call: TRBV3-1/TRBV3-2
d_call: -
clone_size: -
cdr3_aa: CASSLDARMKEKLFF
cdr3_nt: TGTGCCAGCAGCCTCGACGCTAGGATGAAAGAAAAACTGTTTTTT

j_call: TRBJ2-1
v_call: TRBV21-1
d_call: -
clone_size: once
cdr3_aa: CASSGLAGQTGDEQFF
cdr3_nt: TGTGCCAGCAGCGGACTAGCGGGACAGACAGGCGATGAGCAGTTCTTC

j_call: TRBJ2-7
v_call: TRBV27
d_call: -
clone_size: -
cdr3_aa: CASSPWRGPLHEQYF
cdr3_nt: TGTGCCAGCAGCCCATGGAGAGGGCCGTTACACGAGCAGTACTTC

j_call: TRBJ1-1
v_call: TRBV7-3
d_call: -
clone_size: once
cdr3_aa: CASSPGARGTEAFF
cdr3_nt: TGTGCCAGCAGCCCCGGGGCCAGGGGCACTGAAGCTTTCTTT

j_call: TRBJ2-7
v_call: TRBV10-3
d_call: TRBD2
clone_size: -
cdr3_aa: CAIKGTSAGYEQYF
cdr3_nt: TGTGCCATCAAGGGGACTAGCGCTGGCTACGAGCAGTACTTC

j_call: TRBJ1-2
v_call: TRBV27
d_call: -
clone_size: -
cdr3_aa: CASSAQGGAGYGYTF
cdr3_nt: TGTGCCAGCAGTGCCCAAGGAGGGGCCGGCTATGGCTACACCTTC

j_call: TRBJ2-4
v_call: TRBV19
d_call: -
clone_size: -
cdr3_aa: CASTPRGRSVDIQYF
cdr3_nt: TGTGCCAGTACCCCGCGGGGCAGATCAGTGGACATTCAGTACTTC

j_call: TRBJ1-2
v_call: TRBV27
d_call: -
clone_size: -
cdr3_aa: CASNKPDPDGYTF
cdr3_nt: TGTGCCAGCAATAAACCCGATCCGGATGGCTACACCTTC

j_call: TRBJ2-3
v_call: TRBV5-1
d_call: -
clone_size: -
cdr3_aa: CASSLFLGTDTQYF
cdr3_nt: TGCGCCAGCAGCTTGTTTCTAGGCACAGATACGCAGTATTTT

j_call: TRBJ2-5
v_call: TRBV5-4
d_call: TRBD2
clone_size: -
cdr3_aa: CASSLTLAARETQYF
cdr3_nt: TGTGCCAGCAGCTTGACACTAGCGGCAAGGGAGACCCAGTACTTC

j_call: TRBJ2-7
v_call: TRBV5-4
d_call: TRBD2
clone_size: -
cdr3_aa: CASSRGLAGDSYEQYF
cdr3_nt: TGTGCCAGCAGCCGGGGACTAGCGGGAGACTCCTACGAGCAGTACTTC

j_call: TRBJ1-4
v_call: TRBV7-9
d_call: -
clone_size: -
cdr3_aa: CASSLGQVKNEKLFF
cdr3_nt: TGTGCCAGCAGCTTAGGACAGGTGAAAAATGAAAAACTGTTTTTT

j_call: TRBJ2-3
v_call: TRBV24-1
d_call: TRBD2
clone_size: -
cdr3_aa: CATSDSGLASSTDTQYF
cdr3_nt: TGTGCCACCAGTGATTCCGGACTAGCATCTAGCACAGATACGCAGTATTTT

j_call: TRBJ2-7
v_call: TRBV7-9
d_call: TRBD1
clone_size: -
cdr3_aa: CASSLAGGANYEQYF
cdr3_nt: TGTGCCAGCAGCTTAGCAGGGGGCGCGAACTACGAGCAGTACTTC

j_call: TRBJ2-1
v_call: TRBV7-9
d_call: TRBD2
clone_size: -
cdr3_aa: CASSGVAGGPSGWQFF
cdr3_nt: TGTGCCAGCAGCGGGGTAGCGGGAGGGCCTTCGGGTTGGCAGTTCTTC

j_call: TRBJ2-5
v_call: TRBV18
d_call: -
clone_size: -
cdr3_aa: CASSGDLKETQYF
cdr3_nt: TGTGCCAGCTCAGGGGACTTGAAGGAGACCCAGTACTTC

j_call: TRBJ2-3
v_call: TRBV7-3
d_call: -
clone_size: -
cdr3_aa: CASSLGGVTDTQYF
cdr3_nt: TGTGCCAGCAGCTTAGGTGGAGTCACAGATACGCAGTATTTT

j_call: TRBJ2-5
v_call: TRBV6-2/TRBV6-3
d_call: TRBD2
clone_size: -
cdr3_aa: CASSYPGLAGKSQYF
cdr3_nt: TGTGCCAGCAGTTACCCCGGACTAGCGGGAAAGTCCCAGTACTTC

j_call: TRBJ2-7
v_call: TRBV6-5
d_call: TRBD1
clone_size: -
cdr3_aa: CASSPLWTGVNEQYF
cdr3_nt: TGTGCCAGCAGTCCACTTTGGACAGGGGTAAACGAGCAGTACTTC

j_call: TRBJ2-7
v_call: TRBV11-3
d_call: TRBD1
clone_size: few
cdr3_aa: CASSPGQSYEQYF
cdr3_nt: TGTGCCAGCAGCCCGGGACAGAGCTACGAGCAGTACTTC

j_call: TRBJ1-1
v_call: TRBV5-4
d_call: -
clone_size: -
cdr3_aa: CASSPQGRSNTEAFF
cdr3_nt: TGTGCCAGCAGCCCACAGGGACGGTCGAACACTGAAGCTTTCTTT

j_call: TRBJ1-1
v_call: TRBV7-3
d_call: TRBD1
clone_size: -
cdr3_aa: CASSVGTGVTEAFF
cdr3_nt: TGTGCCAGCAGCGTCGGGACAGGGGTTACTGAAGCTTTCTTT

j_call: TRBJ1-5
v_call: TRBV25-1
d_call: TRBD1
clone_size: -
cdr3_aa: CASSTGTGFYSNQPQHF
cdr3_nt: TGTGCCAGCAGCACCGGGACAGGGTTTTATAGCAATCAGCCCCAGCATTTT

j_call: TRBJ1-2
v_call: TRBV6-5
d_call: -
clone_size: -
cdr3_aa: CASSYSGGGAGYGYTF
cdr3_nt: TGTGCCAGCAGTTACTCTGGAGGAGGCGCAGGCTATGGCTACACCTTC

j_call: TRBJ2-7
v_call: TRBV5-1
d_call: -
clone_size: -
cdr3_aa: CASSRDGGAYEQYF
cdr3_nt: TGCGCCAGCAGCAGGGACGGCGGGGCGTACGAGCAGTACTTC

j_call: TRBJ1-1
v_call: TRBV5-6
d_call: -
clone_size: -
cdr3_aa: CASSLAGMGTEAFF
cdr3_nt: TGTGCCAGCAGCTTGGCCGGGATGGGCACTGAAGCTTTCTTT

j_call: TRBJ2-2
v_call: TRBV19
d_call: TRBD1
clone_size: -
cdr3_aa: CASSTPGGHTGELFF
cdr3_nt: TGTGCCAGTAGTACCCCAGGGGGCCACACCGGGGAGCTGTTTTTT

j_call: TRBJ2-3
v_call: TRBV18
d_call: -
clone_size: -
cdr3_aa: CASSPPTGTDTQYF
cdr3_nt: TGTGCCAGCTCACCACCTACTGGCACAGATACGCAGTATTTT

j_call: TRBJ1-1
v_call: TRBV28
d_call: -
clone_size: -
cdr3_aa: CASRGPGSRARSEAFF
cdr3_nt: TGTGCCAGCAGGGGCCCCGGGAGTCGAGCCCGATCTGAAGCTTTCTTT

j_call: TRBJ1-5
v_call: TRBV18
d_call: TRBD1
clone_size: -
cdr3_aa: CASSVGTGWDQPQHF
cdr3_nt: TGTGCCAGCTCCGTTGGGACAGGGTGGGATCAGCCCCAGCATTTT

j_call: TRBJ2-7
v_call: TRBV11-3
d_call: -
clone_size: -
cdr3_aa: CASSPTPSGEQYF
cdr3_nt: TGTGCCAGCAGCCCCACCCCCTCGGGCGAGCAGTACTTC

j_call: TRBJ2-7
v_call: TRBV29-1
d_call: TRBD2
clone_size: once
cdr3_aa: CSVEDGTSGSYEQYF
cdr3_nt: TGCAGCGTTGAAGATGGGACTAGCGGTTCCTACGAGCAGTACTTC

j_call: TRBJ1-3
v_call: TRBV7-2
d_call: -
clone_size: -
cdr3_aa: CASSPGGSGNTIYF
cdr3_nt: TGTGCCAGCAGCCCCGGGGGGTCTGGAAACACCATATATTTT

j_call: TRBJ1-2
v_call: TRBV28
d_call: -
clone_size: -
cdr3_aa: CASTPYRDAYGYTF
cdr3_nt: TGTGCCAGCACCCCTTACAGGGATGCCTATGGCTACACCTTC

j_call: TRBJ2-7
v_call: TRBV4-1
d_call: -
clone_size: -
cdr3_aa: CASSQDKAGPYEQYF
cdr3_nt: TGCGCCAGCAGCCAAGATAAGGCAGGGCCCTACGAGCAGTACTTC

j_call: TRBJ1-3
v_call: TRBV7-9
d_call: -
clone_size: -
cdr3_aa: CASSPTSTSGNTIYF
cdr3_nt: TGTGCCAGCAGCCCGACATCAACCTCTGGAAACACCATATATTTT

j_call: TRBJ1-2
v_call: TRBV6-5
d_call: -
clone_size: -
cdr3_aa: CASSLERNYGYTF
cdr3_nt: TGTGCCAGCAGTCTTGAGAGGAACTATGGCTACACCTTC

j_call: TRBJ2-2
v_call: TRBV6-5
d_call: TRBD1
clone_size: -
cdr3_aa: CASSRDRGDAGELFF
cdr3_nt: TGTGCCAGCAGCCGCGACAGGGGGGATGCCGGGGAGCTGTTTTTT

j_call: TRBJ1-2
v_call: TRBV28
d_call: -
clone_size: -
cdr3_aa: CANRHGTTGYTF
cdr3_nt: TGTGCCAACCGACACGGTACGACGGGCTACACCTTC

j_call: TRBJ1-5
v_call: TRBV19
d_call: -
clone_size: -
cdr3_aa: CASRDSGTSFNQPQHF
cdr3_nt: TGTGCCAGTAGAGATTCCGGGACATCTTTCAATCAGCCCCAGCATTTT

j_call: TRBJ2-7
v_call: TRBV9
d_call: TRBD2
clone_size: -
cdr3_aa: CASSVAPAGVGEQYF
cdr3_nt: TGTGCCAGCAGCGTAGCCCCAGCGGGAGTTGGCGAGCAGTACTTC

j_call: TRBJ1-3
v_call: TRBV27
d_call: -
clone_size: -
cdr3_aa: CASSPLSNSGNTIYF
cdr3_nt: TGTGCCAGCAGCCCGCTCTCTAACTCTGGAAACACCATATATTTT

j_call: TRBJ2-5
v_call: TRBV21-1
d_call: -
clone_size: -
cdr3_aa: CASSIRDSQETQYF
cdr3_nt: TGTGCCAGCAGCATCCGGGACAGCCAAGAGACCCAGTACTTC